One TCR beta chain is described in this entry. TCRdb's copy holds only in-frame clones and misses some; the assay was immunoSEQ multiplex PCR. The profile shows 300,000 to 350,000 clones, roughly 90% of them singletons. These data are taken from a study of blood T cell repertoires in COVID-19. The overall study: Sites across the United States, Italy and Spain contributed samples from acute and convalescent COVID-19.

Trimming left V 2 bases short and J 7 bases short, with 15 bases between. The CDR3 has 15 residues. CDR1 is ENHRY, CDR2 SYGVKD, per germline. Sequenced sample: peripheral blood. This clonotype was sampled from a man between 18 and 29 years old with active or convalescent COVID-19. The rearrangement uses TRBV10-3 and TRBJ2-1, with a weak D call TRBD1 (5 bases). CDR3 sequence: CAISESNRWLNEQFF. The CDR3 DNA follows: TGTGCCATCAGTGAGAGTAACAGGTGGTTAAATGAGCAGTTCTTC.